What follows is one T cell receptor beta chain and its context. V lost 0 bases to trimming and J lost 6 bases; unmatched junction nucleotides: 7. The CDR3 runs 16 residues. In germline, CDR1 is SGHRS, CDR2 YFSETQ. This table comes from immunoSEQ multiplex PCR, and its TCRdb copy is limited to in-frame clones, with some not included. The sample has some 130,000 clones; almost 70% are singletons. These data are taken from a study of blood T cell repertoires in COVID-19. Sample: peripheral blood. The source is a woman between 65 and 79 years old with acute or convalescent COVID-19. V and J are TRBV5-1 and TRBJ2-3; 10 bases match TRBD2. CDR3 protein: CASSLGGLAMGDTQYF. DNA of the CDR3: TGCGCCAGCAGCTTGGGGGGACTAGCGATGGGGGATACGCAGTATTTT.